This passage covers 11 T cell receptor beta chains from one sample sequenced in a study of T-cell reconstitution after alpha-beta-depleted transplantation in children. The TCRbeta library incorporated unique molecular identifiers. A single record per CDR3 protein comes from TCRdb applying MiXCR to the PCR reads. The data contain roughly 350,000 distinct CDR3 sequences, 15% to 20% of them seen just once; the ten biggest clones take up just over 40%. The sample here was PBMCs, mostly from graft donor cells, taken 360 days after TCRalphabeta/CD19-depleted stem cell transplant. All receptors come from a male patient between 2 and 10 years old who had a stem cell transplant for acute lymphoblastic leukemia, so the T cells may come from the graft donor.

Many counts were recorded for this clonotype. The chain carries TRBV13 and TRBJ2-2; D gene uncertain. The CDR3 sequence is 17 residues long. Germline-derived CDR1 and CDR2 are PRHDT and FYEKMQ (reference sequence). Trimming cost V 5 bases and J 3 bases, with 19 bases left between them. CDR3 loop: CASSRLDWFSDTGELFF. CDR3 nucleotides: TGTGCCAGCAGCCGACTGGATTGGTTTTCGGACACCGGGGAGCTGTTTTTT.

The chain uses TRBV6-5 and TRBJ2-7, with unresolved D. The V end was cut by 4 bases, the J end by 6 bases, with 22 bases between. This CDR3 has 16 residues. The germline gives CDR1 MNHEY, CDR2 SVGAGI. The CDR3 spells CASSFGQNPAAGEQYF. CDR3 DNA sequence: TGTGCCAGCAGTTTTGGGCAGAACCCGGCGGCAGGCGAGCAGTACTTC.

The V gene is TRBV6-1, the J gene TRBJ2-7, with 9 bases fitting TRBD2. This CDR3 has 15 amino acids. The V gene's germline CDR1 is MNHNS and CDR2 SASEGT. Trimming at V came to 5 bases and at J to 3 bases, leaving 8 bases not matched to a gene. Here the CDR3 reads CASSRPGLAYYEQYF. The CDR3 DNA reads TGTGCCAGCAGTCGGCCGGGACTAGCATACTACGAGCAGTACTTC.

J is TRBJ2-1 and V is TRBV13; D may be TRBD2 (5 bases). This CDR3 has 17 residues. From germline, CDR1 is PRHDT and CDR2 FYEKMQ (reference sequence). The V and J ends lost 1 base and 7 bases respectively, with 20 bases between them. CDR3: CASSLVGSRVKVNEQFF. The DNA for the CDR3 is TGTGCCAGCAGCTTAGTCGGCTCGCGGGTGAAGGTAAATGAGCAGTTCTTC. Full variable domain (missing parts from reference TRBV13 and TRBJ2-1): AAGVIQSPRHLIKEKRETATLKCYPIPRHDTVYWYQQGPGQDPQFLISFYEKMQSDKGSIPDRFSAQQFSDYHSELNMSSLELGDSALYFCASSLVGSRVKVNEQFFGPGTRLTVL.

The CDR3 spells CSARGRTSRGTDTQYF. The DNA for the CDR3 is TGCAGTGCTAGAGGCCGGACTAGCAGGGGCACAGATACGCAGTATTTT. The chain recombines TRBV20-1 with TRBJ2-3, with 8 positions matching TRBD2. J was trimmed by 1 base and V by 1 base; bases with no gene match: 7. CDR3 length: 16 amino acids. The germline V gene encodes CDR1 DFQATT and CDR2 SNEGSKA (reference sequence).

This clonotype has just a few counts. The genes are TRBV27 and TRBJ2-1, with a weak D call TRBD2 (7 bases). The CDR3 has 15 residues. Per germline, CDR1 MNHEY and CDR2 SMNVEV (reference sequence). V was clipped by 4 bases and J by 6 bases, with 16 bases between them. Here the CDR3 reads CASSSGLGGLNEQFF. Written as DNA, the CDR3 is TGTGCCAGCAGTTCAGGACTAGGGGGACTCAATGAGCAGTTCTTC.

The chain recombines TRBV11-2 with TRBJ1-3; perhaps TRBD1 as D (5 bases). The CDR3 sequence is 20 residues long. V shed 5 bases and J shed 0 bases, with 26 bases lying between them. CDR1 is SGHAT and CDR2 is FQNNGV in the germline V gene. The CDR3 loop reads CASSTRPGGMGFNSGNTIYF. The CDR3 region has the DNA TGTGCCAGCAGCACTAGACCCGGGGGGATGGGGTTTAACTCTGGAAACACCATATATTTT.

In its sample, this clonotype was seen a few times. For the CDR3, the DNA is TGCAGTGCTAGAGCGATGGTGGCAGGCCGGGGGGCTGAAGCTTTCTTT. Its translation is CSARAMVAGRGAEAFF. The rearrangement joins TRBV20-1 to TRBJ1-1, with a possible D match to TRBD1 (5 bases). The CDR3 totals 16 residues. CDR1 and CDR2 from the germline V gene are DFQATT and SNEGSKA (reference sequence). With 1 base removed from V and 6 bases from J, the gap between germline ends came to 21 bases.

This clonotype was seen ten or more times. The rearrangement joins TRBV7-9 to TRBJ1-1; no reliable D call. V was trimmed by 3 bases and J by 7 bases, leaving 6 bases between them. Germline V lookup: CDR1 SEHNR, CDR2 FQNEAQ (reference sequence). This CDR3 has 11 amino acids. The chain's CDR3 is CASSFLGEAFF. The CDR3 bases are TGTGCCAGCAGCTTTCTTGGTGAAGCTTTCTTT.

The table lists this clonotype with many counts. The V call is TRBV20-1, the J call TRBJ2-1; D perhaps matches TRBD2 (6 bases). Germline-derived CDR1 and CDR2 are DFQATT and SNEGSKA (reference sequence). Trimming took 3 bases from V and 7 from J, leaving 16 bases between them. The CDR3 is 14 amino acids. CDR3 nucleotide sequence: TGCAGTGCTAGTGCAGGAGGGCCGGGGAATGAGCAGTTCTTC. Translated: CSASAGGPGNEQFF.

This clonotype was detected once. The chain combines TRBV25-1 with TRBJ2-3; D might be TRBD1 (5 bases). This CDR3 contains 15 residues. Germline CDR1 and CDR2: MGHDK and SYGVNS. The V and J ends lost 2 bases and 2 bases respectively, with 11 bases between them. CDR3 nucleotides: TGTGCCAGCAGTGAAGGGTCAGGGCCCACAGATACGCAGTATTTT. Amino acid sequence: CASSEGSGPTDTQYF.